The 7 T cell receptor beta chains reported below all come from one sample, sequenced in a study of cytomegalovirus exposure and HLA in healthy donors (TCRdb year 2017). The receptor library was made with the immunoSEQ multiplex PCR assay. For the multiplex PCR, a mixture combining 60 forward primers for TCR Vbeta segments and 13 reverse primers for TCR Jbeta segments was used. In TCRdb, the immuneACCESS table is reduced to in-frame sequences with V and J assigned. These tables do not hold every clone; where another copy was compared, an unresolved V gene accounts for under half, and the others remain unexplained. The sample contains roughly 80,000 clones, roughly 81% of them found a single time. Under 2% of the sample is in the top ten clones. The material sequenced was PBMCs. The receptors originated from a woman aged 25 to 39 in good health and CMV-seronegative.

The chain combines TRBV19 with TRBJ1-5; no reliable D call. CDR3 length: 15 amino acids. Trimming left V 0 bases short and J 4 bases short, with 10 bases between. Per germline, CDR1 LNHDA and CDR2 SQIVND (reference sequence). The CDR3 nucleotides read TGTGCCAGTAGTATAGACACGGGAGGGAATCAGCCCCAGCATTTT. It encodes CASSIDTGGNQPQHF. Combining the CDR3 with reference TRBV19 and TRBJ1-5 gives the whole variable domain DGGITQSPKYLFRKEGQNVTLSCEQNLNHDAMYWYRQDPGQGLRLIYYSQIVNDFQKGDIAEGYSVSREKKESFPLTVTSAQKNPTAFYLCASSIDTGGNQPQHFGDGTRLSIL.

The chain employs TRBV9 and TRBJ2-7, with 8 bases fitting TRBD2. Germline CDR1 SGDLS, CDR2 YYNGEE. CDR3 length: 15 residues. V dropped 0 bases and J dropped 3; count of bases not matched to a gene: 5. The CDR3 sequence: CASSVAGSGGYEQYF. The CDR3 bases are TGTGCCAGCAGCGTAGCTGGGAGCGGGGGCTACGAGCAGTACTTC.

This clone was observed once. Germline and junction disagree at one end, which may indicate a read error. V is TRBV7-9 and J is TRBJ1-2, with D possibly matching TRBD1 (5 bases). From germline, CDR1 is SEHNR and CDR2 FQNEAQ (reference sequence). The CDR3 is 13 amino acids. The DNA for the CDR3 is TGTTCCAGCAGCCCCGACAGTCTCAATGGCTACACCTTC. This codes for CSSSPDSLNGYTF. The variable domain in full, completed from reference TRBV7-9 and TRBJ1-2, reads DTGVSQNPRHKITKRGQNVTFRCDPISEHNRLYWYRQTLGQGPEFLTYFQNEAQLEKSRLLSDRFSAERPKGSFSTLEIQRTEQGDSAMYLCSSSPDSLNGYTFGSGTRLTVV.

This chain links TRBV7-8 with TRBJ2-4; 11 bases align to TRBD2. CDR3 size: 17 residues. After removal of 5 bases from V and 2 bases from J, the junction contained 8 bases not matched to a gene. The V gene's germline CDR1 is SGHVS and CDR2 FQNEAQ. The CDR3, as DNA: TGTGCCAGCAGCCTGCTTAGCGGGAGGGGGTCCAAAAACATTCAGTACTTC. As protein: CASSLLSGRGSKNIQYF.

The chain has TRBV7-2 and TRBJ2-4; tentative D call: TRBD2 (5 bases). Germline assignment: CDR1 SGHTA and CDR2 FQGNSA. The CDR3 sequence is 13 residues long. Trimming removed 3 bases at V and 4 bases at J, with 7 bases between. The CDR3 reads CASSLDFKNIQYF. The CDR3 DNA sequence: TGTGCCAGCAGCTTGGACTTTAAAAACATTCAGTACTTC.

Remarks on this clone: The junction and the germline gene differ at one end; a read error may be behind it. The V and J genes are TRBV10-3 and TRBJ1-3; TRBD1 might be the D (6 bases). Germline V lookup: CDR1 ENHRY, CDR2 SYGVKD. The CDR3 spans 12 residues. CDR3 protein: CAIGGSGSTIYF. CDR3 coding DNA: TGTGCCATCGGGGGCTCTGGAAGCACCATATATTTT.

The CDR3 protein is CASSESGGVDDNVLTF. The CDR3 DNA follows: TGCGCCAGCAGTGAGTCAGGGGGGGTGGATGACAACGTCCTGACTTTC. The rearrangement joins TRBV10-1 to TRBJ2-6; the D gene is possibly TRBD2 (7 bases). Germline CDR1 is WNHNN and CDR2 is SYGVQD (reference sequence). The CDR3 is 16 residues long. Trimming removed 0 bases from V and 9 bases from J, with 15 bases in between.